This T cell receptor beta chain was found in a study of identical twins. The sample holds a few counts of this clonotype. Its antigen is still unknown. General study results and limits: Out-of-frame beta sequences exhibited a weaker degree of excess twin sharing.

A universal primer site came from template switching; cDNA carried unique molecular identifiers. One entry per CDR3 protein results from TCRdb running MiXCR on the 5' RACE reads. The sample holds about 530,000 distinct CDR3 sequences, 20% to 25% seen once. The same sample was also used in a study of yellow fever vaccine responses in identical twins.

This clonotype originated in a woman between 18 and 29 years old in good health. Sequenced input: CD4+ T cells sorted from blood.

The CDR3 sequence: CAGRRGNTDTQYF. In nucleotides, the CDR3 is TGTGCCGGCCGGCGGGGGAACACAGATACGCAGTATTTT. This chain links TRBV12-3 or TRBV12-4 with TRBJ2-3; TRBD2 matches at 7 bases. V trimming: 11 bases; J trimming: 2 bases; junction bases outside the gene matches: 7. This CDR3 has 13 amino acids.